The present entry profiles one T cell receptor (beta chain) with its context. The clone's antigen remains unknown. A commercial ELISA kit detecting HCMV-specific IgG in serum was used to determine HCMV serostatus. Peripheral blood mononuclear cells were isolated from blood by Ficoll density gradient centrifugation. Reads for this sample came from an Illumina HiSeq 2000. TCR beta cDNA libraries were prepared using 5'RACE template switching, which introduced a universal primer site and unique molecular identifiers. Priming for cDNA synthesis came from the TCR beta constant segment, and two successive PCR amplification steps followed. Processing in the source paper ran as follows. MIGEC handled demultiplexing of the reads and grouping by UMI, while MiTCR was used to assemble and quantify clonotypes. To exclude erroneous sequences, only TCR cDNA sequences supported by at least two reads were retained. The tcR package was used for downstream repertoire analysis, with clonotypes matched between fractions based on CDR3 nucleotide sequence plus V segment. VDJmatch was used to annotate antigen specificity against VDJdb, with one amino acid substitution in CDR3 allowed. TCRdb reprocessed the reads, reporting each CDR3 protein sequence once and no DNA. The V and J calls here are based on TCRdb, not the publication. This sample's table has entries for about 430,000 distinct CDR3 sequences. The ten largest account for roughly 1.4% of the sample.

The sample belongs to a study of T cells expressing NK-cell markers (dated by TCRdb to the early 2020s). In the study overall: In sorted CD3+CD56+NKG2C+, CD3+CD56+NKG2C- and CD3+CD56-NKG2C+ T-cell subsets from about 8 donors, TCR beta-chain repertoires were profiled. Among the eight sequenced donors, seven were HCMV-seropositive and one was HCMV-seronegative. The study sequenced eight donors, all healthy volunteers chosen at random: three men and five women. Sequencing of the libraries produced 2 x 150 bp reads on Illumina HiSeq 2000/2500, MiSeq or NextSeq. What the authors observed across the whole study: Those dominant clonotypes were again the most abundant among CD3+CD56-NKG2C+ cells in four donors, at about 28.3-65%. Whether the expanded NKG2C-expressing T cell clones were specific for HCMV antigens was left unclear. For roughly 6 donors, the dominant CD3+CD56+NKG2C+ clonotypes were among the top 10 CD8+ clonotypes and accounted for 1.0-7.0% of CD8+ T cells.

The receptor's source is a woman between 50 and 59 years old in good health. Donor details come from another sample of the same person, matched by shared clones. Sequencing was performed on blood T cells: a sorted CD56 or NKG2C T cell subset, CD4+ or CD8+ T cells, or bulk PBMC T cells (not recorded which).

The CDR3 reads CASSPPGPAPSTDTQYF. The rearrangement joined TRBV5-1 to TRBJ2-3; no DNA is available, so the TRBD1 call from TCRdb remains unchecked. The CDR3 starts with the cysteine, ends with the phenylalanine, and has 17 residues. Only the protein is available. Via the germline V gene, CDR1 is SGHRS and CDR2 YFSETQ.